Given below is one TCR beta chain in context. Its antigen is as yet unknown. The data were taken from a study of robustness of blood B and T cell sequencing. Study-wide results and caveats: Rarefaction of TCRbeta clonotypes never fully reached a plateau. The pooled top 1,000 TCRbeta clonotypes were present in each 10 ml sample. Pooling roughly 30-45 ml blood nearly saturated top 10,000 TCRbeta clonotype coverage.

A 5' template-switch oligo added a universal priming site during cDNA synthesis. Each cDNA molecule was tagged by a 12-nucleotide random UMI. TCRdb processed the PCR reads anew with MiXCR; each CDR3 protein has one entry. This sample yields around 4,200 distinct CDR3 sequences, of which 40% to 55% are seen a single time; over 20% belongs to the top ten. Instead of genomic DNA, mRNA was used to measure TCR beta repertoires. V was shortened by 4 bases and J by 1 base, with 14 bases between the two germline ends. CDR1 is SGHRS and CDR2 is YFSETQ in the germline V gene. The CDR3 runs 15 residues. V and J are TRBV5-1 and TRBJ1-1; perhaps TRBD1 as D (6 bases). The specimen sequenced was peripheral blood. This TCR came from a human donor in good health. The CDR3 region has the DNA TGCGCCAGCAGCCCCCAGGGGCCCGGGAACACTGAAGCTTTCTTT. This gives the protein CASSPQGPGNTEAFF. The full variable domain, in which reference TRBV5-1 and TRBJ1-1 provide the parts outside the CDR3, is KAGVTQTPRYLIKTRGQQVTLSCSPISGHRSVSWYQQTPGQGLQFLFEYFSETQRNKGNFPGRFSGRQFSNSRSEMNVSTLELGDSALYLCASSPQGPGNTEAFFGQGTRLTVV.